These T cell receptor beta chains were read from a single sample in a study of blood T cell repertoires in COVID-19. Method: immunoSEQ multiplex PCR; TCRdb's copy keeps in-frame clones and lacks some. Counted here are under 150,000 clones, approximately 84% occurring once; the ten biggest clones make up roughly 3.8%. The specimen sequenced was PBMCs or T cells enriched from blood (not recorded which). The source is a man aged 45 to 65 in a cohort exposed to, infected with or recovered from COVID-19 (not recorded which). Each CDR3 is given with its conserved first and last residue. The order of the fields is V gene, D gene, clone size, J gene, CDR3 protein, CDR3 DNA. D genes are given only for firm matches. Clone size, where shown, is once, few, many, or a class for clones that have expanded.

TRBV27	TRBD1	-	TRBJ1-1	CASSLGSGTATEAFF	TGTGCCAGCAGTTTGGGGTCCGGGACAGCCACTGAAGCTTTCTTT
TRBV5-6	-	-	TRBJ2-1	CASSLGTQSYNEQFF	TGTGCCAGCAGCCTCGGGACACAATCCTACAATGAGCAGTTCTTC
TRBV6-5	-	-	TRBJ2-7	CASRARTSSSGEQYF	TGTGCCAGCAGAGCAAGAACCTCTAGCTCGGGCGAGCAGTACTTC
TRBV30	-	-	TRBJ1-1	CAWRAGDYTEAFF	TGTGCCTGGAGGGCAGGCGATTACACTGAAGCTTTCTTT
TRBV6-1	-	-	TRBJ1-2	CASSEPGFSNYGYTF	TGTGCCAGCAGTGAACCAGGGTTCTCTAACTATGGCTACACCTTC
TRBV19	-	-	TRBJ1-1	CASSPYIVGPEAFF	TGTGCCAGTAGTCCCTATATCGTGGGCCCTGAAGCTTTCTTT
TRBV4-2	-	-	TRBJ2-7	CASSPRGQEGEQYF	TGTGCCAGCAGCCCCCGGGGCCAGGAGGGCGAGCAGTACTTC
TRBV2	TRBD1	-	TRBJ1-5	CASSERDREYQPQHF	TGTGCCAGCAGTGAACGGGACAGGGAGTATCAGCCCCAGCATTTT
TRBV19	-	-	TRBJ1-5	CASKRTVNQPQHF	TGTGCCAGTAAGCGGACAGTTAATCAGCCCCAGCATTTT
TRBV30	-	-	TRBJ1-1	CAWSVSGLGTEAFF	TGTGCCTGGAGCGTCTCGGGACTAGGGACTGAAGCTTTCTTT
TRBV18	-	once	TRBJ2-1	CASSPPMAFNEQFF	TGTGCCAGCTCACCACCGATGGCCTTCAATGAGCAGTTCTTC
TRBV18	TRBD2	once	TRBJ2-4	CASSGTGGNIQYF	TGTGCCAGCTCAGGGACGGGGGGAAACATTCAGTACTTC
TRBV7-8	-	-	TRBJ1-1	CASSLEGGKNTEAFF	TGTGCCAGCAGCTTAGAGGGAGGAAAGAACACTGAAGCTTTCTTT
TRBV5-1	TRBD1	-	TRBJ1-4	CASSKGQFRMNEKLFF	TGCGCCAGCAGCAAGGGACAGTTTCGAATGAATGAAAAACTGTTTTTT
TRBV19	TRBD1	once	TRBJ1-6	CASSARDSNSPLHF	TGTGCCAGTAGTGCCCGGGACAGTAATTCACCCCTCCACTTT
TRBV9	-	-	TRBJ1-1	CASSVGTGRVTEAFF	TGTGCCAGCAGCGTAGGAACAGGCCGAGTCACTGAAGCTTTCTTT
TRBV19	TRBD1	-	TRBJ2-1	CASSVPGGAYNEQFF	TGTGCCAGTAGTGTCCCAGGGGGCGCCTACAATGAGCAGTTCTTC
TRBV5-4	TRBD2	-	TRBJ2-1	CASSPRTSGEQFF	TGTGCCAGCAGCCCCCGGACTAGCGGTGAGCAGTTCTTC
TRBV3-1/TRBV3-2	-	-	TRBJ2-5	CASSQGGGHKEETQYF	TGTGCCAGCAGCCAAGGGGGGGGACACAAGGAAGAGACCCAGTACTTC
TRBV7-9	TRBD1	-	TRBJ1-4	CASSRTGTGFGKLFF	TGTGCCAGCAGCAGAACCGGGACAGGGTTCGGAAAACTGTTTTTT
TRBV6-5	TRBD1	-	TRBJ1-1	CAIQQGQGAEAFF	TGTGCCATCCAACAGGGACAGGGGGCTGAAGCTTTCTTT
TRBV5-6	-	few	TRBJ1-2	CASDLEAEGNYGYTF	TGTGCCAGCGACTTGGAGGCGGAGGGTAACTATGGCTACACCTTC
TRBV27	-	-	TRBJ1-1	CASSRGQQEAFF	TGTGCCAGCAGTCGCGGACAGCAAGAAGCTTTCTTT
TRBV7-9	-	-	TRBJ1-2	CASSLSRTSNYGYTF	TGTGCCAGCAGCTTATCCCGGACTTCTAACTATGGCTACACCTTC
TRBV20-1	-	-	TRBJ2-3	CSARAGDTQYF	TGCAGTGCTAGGGCGGGGGATACGCAGTATTTT